Below are 32 T cell receptor beta chains sequenced from a single sample in a study of blood T cell repertoires in COVID-19. Libraries were prepared by immunoSEQ multiplex PCR; TCRdb keeps only in-frame clonotypes and omits some of them. The sample shows around 300,000 clones, roughly nine tenths of them seen only once. Sequenced input: PBMCs or T cells enriched from blood (not recorded which). The receptors stem from a woman aged 55-69 years who had recovered from COVID-19.

The chain employs TRBV19 and TRBJ2-2; the D is unclear. The germline V gene encodes CDR1 LNHDA and CDR2 SQIVND (reference sequence). This CDR3 has 12 amino acids. V lost 5 bases, J lost 4 bases, and 5 bases lay in between. The CDR3 here is CASSWLTGELFF. The CDR3, as DNA: TGTGCCAGTAGTTGGCTCACCGGGGAGCTGTTTTTT.

The chain joins TRBV27 to TRBJ2-5; TRBD2 aligns across 9 bases. The CDR3 consists of 14 residues. Germline loops: CDR1 MNHEY, CDR2 SMNVEV (reference sequence). V was pared by 11 bases and J by 9 bases, with 16 bases of the junction left unmatched. CDR3: CASSRLAESGAQYF. Written as DNA, the CDR3 is TGTGCCTCGTCGAGACTAGCGGAGAGTGGGGCCCAGTACTTC.

As for this clone: The sample has other DNA sequences that encode this CDR3 too. The genes are TRBV29-1 and TRBJ1-1; 7 bases fit TRBD1. Losses at the gene ends were 6 bases for V and 2 bases for J; bases not matched to a gene: 3. The CDR3 extends over 12 amino acids. Germline CDR1 and CDR2: SQVTM and ANQGSEA. CDR3 nucleotides: TGCAGCGTCCGACAGGGCAACACTGAAGCTTTCTTT. Translated: CSVRQGNTEAFF. Full variable domain (outside the CDR3, taken from reference TRBV29-1 and TRBJ1-1): SAVISQKPSRDICQRGTSLTIQCQVDSQVTMMFWYRQQPGQSLTLIATANQGSEATYESGFVIDKFPISRPNLTFSTLTVSNMSPEDSSIYLCSVRQGNTEAFFGQGTRLTVV.

The gene calls are TRBV7-6 and TRBJ2-6; no clear D. Germline values: CDR1 SGHVS, CDR2 FNYEAQ. The V end lost 4 bases, the J end lost 4 bases, and 14 bases lay between the germline ends. The CDR3 covers 16 residues. The CDR3, as DNA: TGTGCCAGCAGCTCCTTGGCTCAATCCGGGGCCAACGTCCTGACTTTC. Amino acids: CASSSLAQSGANVLTF.

The chain carries TRBV19 and TRBJ1-6; no clear D. Trimming removed 5 bases at V and 0 bases at J, with 8 bases between. The CDR3 contains 15 residues. From germline, CDR1 is LNHDA and CDR2 SQIVND (reference sequence). CDR3 in DNA: TGTGCCAGTAGTCCCAAGAGCTCCTATAATTCACCCCTCCACTTT. It specifies CASSPKSSYNSPLHF.

The genes are TRBV25-1 and TRBJ2-5; D might be TRBD1 (5 bases). Germline V gene lookup returns CDR1 MGHDK and CDR2 SYGVNS. The CDR3 length is 15 residues. Between the trimmed V and J ends, which lost 5 bases and 0 bases, there was a span of 13 bases. The CDR3 is CASSSEDSYQETQYF. The CDR3 DNA reads TGTGCCAGCAGTTCCGAAGACAGTTACCAAGAGACCCAGTACTTC.

The genes are TRBV2 and TRBJ1-1; 8 bases are a match to TRBD1. Per germline, CDR1 SNHLY and CDR2 FYNNEI. The CDR3 runs to 15 residues. V lost 2 bases and J lost 5; bases outside the gene matches: 7. The CDR3 spells CASSEPDRGATEAFF. The DNA of the CDR3 is TGTGCCAGCAGTGAACCCGACAGGGGAGCGACTGAAGCTTTCTTT.

This sequence joins TRBV19 and TRBJ1-1; D is undetermined. This CDR3 has 11 amino acids. Trimming took 6 bases from V and 8 from J, leaving 10 bases between them. CDR1 and CDR2 from the germline V gene are LNHDA and SQIVND (reference sequence). CDR3 residues: CASRQLSEAFF. Written as DNA, the CDR3 is TGTGCCAGTAGACAGTTATCCGAAGCTTTCTTT.

The chain is built from TRBV3-1 (or the pseudogene TRBV3-2) and TRBJ1-6, with D hard to call. Trimming pared 5 bases from V and 9 bases from J, leaving 14 bases between. This CDR3 region has 14 residues. CDR1 LGHDT and CDR2 YNNKEL come from the germline V gene (reference sequence). In nucleotides, the CDR3 is TGTGCCAGCAGCTCGCAGTCCATATTTTCACCCCTCCACTTT. The encoded protein is CASSSQSIFSPLHF.

The chain is built from TRBV11-2 and TRBJ2-1; 11 bases align to TRBD2. Losses at the gene ends were 1 base for V and 2 bases for J; bases not matched to a gene: 4. The CDR3 is made up of 17 amino acids. The germline CDR1 and CDR2 sequences are SGHAT and FQNNGV. CDR3 DNA: TGTGCCAGCAGCTTAGGGCTAGCGGGAGGCGCCTACAATGAGCAGTTCTTC. Translated, it gives CASSLGLAGGAYNEQFF.

CDR3: CASSIAGQGPYEQYF. The CDR3 DNA reads TGTGCCAGTAGTATAGCGGGACAGGGGCCTTACGAGCAGTACTTC. The rearrangement joins TRBV19 to TRBJ2-7; 10 nucleotides agree with TRBD1. Germline lookup yields CDR1 LNHDA and CDR2 SQIVND (reference sequence). Trimming cost V 1 base and J 4 bases; bases outside gene matches: 4. The CDR3 is 15 residues long.

The chain employs TRBV29-1 and TRBJ1-4, with 8 bases aligning to TRBD1. CDR1 and CDR2 (germline): SQVTM, ANQGSEA. The V gene end was trimmed by 8 bases and the J gene end by 7 bases; junction bases not matched to a gene: 9. The CDR3 consists of 13 residues. The CDR3 here is CSILDRGREKLFF. The DNA of the CDR3 is TGCAGCATCTTAGACAGGGGACGTGAAAAACTGTTTTTT. Looking up the rest from reference TRBV29-1 and TRBJ1-4 gives the full variable domain: SAVISQKPSRDICQRGTSLTIQCQVDSQVTMMFWYRQQPGQSLTLIATANQGSEATYESGFVIDKFPISRPNLTFSTLTVSNMSPEDSSIYLCSILDRGREKLFFGSGTQLSVL.

V is TRBV10-3 and J is TRBJ1-1; 7 nucleotides align to TRBD1. This CDR3 spans 15 amino acids. Trimming took 4 bases from V and 0 from J; bases not matched to a gene: 5. Germline V gene lookup returns CDR1 ENHRY and CDR2 SYGVKD. The CDR3 nucleotides read TGTGCCATCAGTGCGGCAGGGGGGATGAACACTGAAGCTTTCTTT. The encoded protein is CAISAAGGMNTEAFF.

The chain recombines TRBV2 with TRBJ2-7; 10 bases agree with TRBD2. The germline V gene encodes CDR1 SNHLY and CDR2 FYNNEI. This CDR3 is built from 15 residues. V was pared by 4 bases and J by 7 bases, with 10 bases of the junction left unmatched. The CDR3 is CASSVPSGRGQEQYF. Here the CDR3 DNA reads TGTGCCAGCAGTGTTCCTAGCGGGAGAGGTCAGGAGCAGTACTTC.

The chain has TRBV12-5 and TRBJ2-5, with 13 bases identical to TRBD2. Germline CDR1 and CDR2: LGHNT and FRNRAP. The CDR3 extends over 16 amino acids. V trimming: 5 bases; J trimming: 5 bases; junction bases outside the gene matches: 8. CDR3 sequence (DNA): TGTGCTAGTGGTACCGGACTAGCGGGAGACCTGGAGACCCAGTACTTC. Protein product: CASGTGLAGDLETQYF. Using reference TRBV12-5 and TRBJ2-5 for the parts outside the CDR3, the full variable domain is DARVTQTPRHKVTEMGQEVTMRCQPILGHNTVFWYRQTMMQGLELLAYFRNRAPLDDSGMPKDRFSAEMPDATLATLKIQPSEPRDSAVYFCASGTGLAGDLETQYFGPGTRLLVL.

CDR3 in amino acids: CASSARTSGTQDTQYF. The CDR3 nucleotides read TGTGCCAGCAGCGCCCGGACTAGCGGGACGCAAGATACGCAGTATTTT. V is TRBV9 and J is TRBJ2-3; TRBD2 agrees at 12 bases. V lost 3 bases to trimming and J lost 5 bases; unmatched junction nucleotides: 7. CDR3 length equals 16 residues. Germline values: CDR1 SGDLS, CDR2 YYNGEE.

This chain connects TRBV10-3 to TRBJ2-1; maybe TRBD1 (8 bases). From germline, CDR1 is ENHRY and CDR2 SYGVKD. The CDR3 is made up of 14 amino acids. With 6 bases removed from V and 8 bases from J, the gap between germline ends came to 17 bases. The CDR3 is CAIRGGTGGDEQFF. The CDR3 nucleotides are TGTGCCATCAGAGGAGGTACAGGGGGGGATGAGCAGTTCTTC.

The V gene is TRBV7-2, the J gene TRBJ1-5; D might be TRBD1 (6 bases). The CDR3 length is 14 residues. V was cut by 4 bases and J by 7 bases, with 14 bases left in between. Germline loops: CDR1 SGHTA, CDR2 FQGNSA. In DNA, the CDR3 is TGTGCCAGCAGCTACAGGGTTCAGGGCCAGCCCCAGCATTTT. Translating gives CASSYRVQGQPQHF.

The rearrangement links TRBV5-1 to TRBJ1-2; the match to TRBD1 covers 8 bases. V shed 4 bases, J shed 6 bases, and the junction held 11 bases outside the gene matches. Germline assignment: CDR1 SGHRS and CDR2 YFSETQ. This CDR3 region has 15 residues. CDR3 sequence reads: CASSLIQGAEDGYTF. CDR3 sequence (DNA): TGCGCCAGCAGCCTTATCCAGGGGGCTGAGGATGGCTACACCTTC.

The V and J genes are TRBV6-2 or TRBV6-3 and TRBJ2-5; 8 bases map to TRBD2. CDR3 size: 17 residues. V gave up 2 bases and J gave up 7 bases; unmatched junction bases: 15. Germline assignment: CDR1 MNHEY and CDR2 SVGEGT. The CDR3 sequence is CASSYGGTSGRLVTQYF. CDR3 bases: TGTGCCAGCAGTTACGGCGGCACTAGCGGCCGTCTCGTGACCCAGTACTTC.

This chain links TRBV15 with TRBJ2-2; TRBD2 agrees at 9 bases. The V gene end was trimmed by 1 base and the J gene end by 6 bases; junction bases not matched to a gene: 3. CDR1 and CDR2 (germline): LNHNV, YYDKDF (reference sequence). The CDR3 is 15 amino acids. The CDR3 bases are TGTGCCACCAGCAGAGGGCTAGCGGGGCCCGGGGAGCTGTTTTTT. Translated: CATSRGLAGPGELFF. The full variable domain, in which reference TRBV15 and TRBJ2-2 provide the parts outside the CDR3, is DAMVIQNPRYQVTQFGKPVTLSCSQTLNHNVMYWYQQKSSQAPKLLFHYYDKDFNNEADTPDNFQSRRPNTSFCFLDIRSPGLGDTAMYLCATSRGLAGPGELFFGEGSRLTVL.

V is TRBV5-1 and J is TRBJ2-1; a weak D match, TRBD1 (6 bases). Germline CDR1 SGHRS, CDR2 YFSETQ. This CDR3 is 14 amino acids long. Trimming removed 2 bases from V and 5 bases from J, with 11 bases in between. CDR3 amino acids: CASSFRTDNNEQFF. In nucleotides, the CDR3 is TGCGCCAGCAGCTTCCGGACAGATAACAATGAGCAGTTCTTC.

The V and J genes are TRBV7-3 and TRBJ1-2, with 7 bases matching TRBD1. The CDR3 contains 15 residues. Germline-derived CDR1 and CDR2 are SGHTA and FQGTGA. The V segment lost 5 bases and the J segment 7 bases; nucleotides outside the gene matches: 13. This CDR3 is CASSPTDRARGGYTF. The CDR3 DNA is TGTGCCAGCAGCCCCACAGACAGGGCCAGGGGTGGCTACACCTTC.

This clone was seen a single time. The CDR3 DNA reads TGTGCCAGCAGTCGCGACAGGGGGGTTGGAAACACCATATATTTT. Translated, it gives CASSRDRGVGNTIYF. J is TRBJ1-3 and V is TRBV6-5; TRBD1 matches at 9 bases. The CDR3 length is 15 residues. The ends lost 5 bases at V and 3 bases at J; junction bases unmatched: 5. Germline V gives CDR1 MNHEY, CDR2 SVGAGI.

The chain joins TRBV19 to TRBJ1-6; the D is unclear. The CDR3 has 16 amino acids. V lost 5 bases and J lost 1, with 12 bases in between. Germline CDR1 reads LNHDA; CDR2 reads SQIVND (reference sequence). The CDR3 loop reads CASSPPSRSYNSPLHF. The CDR3 DNA follows: TGTGCCAGTAGTCCGCCCAGCAGGTCCTATAATTCACCCCTCCACTTT.

This rearrangement joins TRBV18 to TRBJ1-5; 8 bases line up with TRBD1. This CDR3 has 16 amino acids. Germline trimming cut 3 bases from V and 3 bases from J; bases unmatched to any gene: 7. The germline gives CDR1 KGHSH, CDR2 LQKENI. The CDR3 nucleotides read TGTGCCAGCTCACCCCAAGGACAGGGTACCAATCAGCCCCAGCATTTT. Amino acids: CASSPQGQGTNQPQHF.

This rearrangement joins TRBV11-3 to TRBJ1-4; the D gene is possibly TRBD1 (5 bases). CDR1 and CDR2 from the germline V gene are SGHNT and YENEEA. The CDR3 totals 14 residues. V lost 4 bases, J lost 6 bases, and 12 bases lay in between. The CDR3 sequence is CASSSPRGDEKLFF. The CDR3 region has the DNA TGTGCCAGCAGCTCCCCCCGGGGGGATGAAAAACTGTTTTTT.

This rearrangement joins TRBV28 to TRBJ2-7, with D unresolved. Trimming pared 3 bases from V and 4 bases from J, leaving 19 bases between. Germline V gives CDR1 MDHEN, CDR2 SYDVKM. CDR3 length equals 16 residues. This CDR3 is CASSFLGPRSSYEQYF. The CDR3 DNA follows: TGTGCCAGCAGTTTTTTGGGTCCGCGGAGCTCATACGAGCAGTACTTC.

This chain links TRBV19 with TRBJ1-1; 8 bases agree with TRBD1. CDR1 is LNHDA and CDR2 is SQIVND in the germline V gene (reference sequence). The CDR3 contains 13 residues. V dropped 4 bases and J dropped 7; count of bases not matched to a gene: 5. CDR3: CASSRGQGGEAFF. The CDR3, as DNA: TGTGCCAGTAGTAGAGGACAGGGAGGTGAAGCTTTCTTT.

This clone has a single count. This sequence joins TRBV28 and TRBJ1-1; no reliable D call. V was trimmed by 2 bases and J by 4 bases, leaving 14 bases between them. CDR1 is MDHEN and CDR2 is SYDVKM in the germline V gene. CDR3 length: 15 amino acids. CDR3 region: CASSLVEGWVTEAFF. CDR3 DNA: TGTGCCAGCAGTTTAGTAGAGGGCTGGGTCACTGAAGCTTTCTTT.

The V gene is TRBV27, the J gene TRBJ1-3; D is unclear. This CDR3 spans 14 amino acids. V dropped 3 bases and J dropped 1 base, with 7 bases sitting between them. The germline gives CDR1 MNHEY, CDR2 SMNVEV (reference sequence). The CDR3, as DNA: TGTGCCAGCAGTTTGCGGGGATCTGGAAACACCATATATTTT. It specifies CASSLRGSGNTIYF.

Only one count was recorded for this clone. J is TRBJ2-1 and V is TRBV7-9; maybe TRBD1 (5 bases). CDR3 size: 16 residues. Germline lookup yields CDR1 SEHNR and CDR2 FQNEAQ (reference sequence). V was cut by 1 base and J by 7 bases, with 17 bases left in between. The CDR3, as DNA: TGTGCCAGCAGCTTAGGGGGCCCCGACTGGACAAATGAGCAGTTCTTC. As protein: CASSLGGPDWTNEQFF. Looking up the rest from reference TRBV7-9 and TRBJ2-1 gives the full variable domain: DTGVSQNPRHKITKRGQNVTFRCDPISEHNRLYWYRQTLGQGPEFLTYFQNEAQLEKSRLLSDRFSAERPKGSFSTLEIQRTEQGDSAMYLCASSLGGPDWTNEQFFGPGTRLTVL.